Listed here are 20 T cell receptor beta chains from one sample, sequenced in a study of blood T cells in healthy people across ages. With a J-beta primer mix and a sample-barcoded 5' primer, a second PCR ran about 6 to 11 cycles. A single record per CDR3 protein comes from TCRdb applying MiXCR to the 5' RACE reads. The table has about 320,000 distinct CDR3 sequences, about 25% seen once; the top ten hold 25% to 35%. The specimen was blood. These receptors originate from a woman between 70 and 85 years old in good health.

The chain uses TRBV20-1 and TRBJ1-5; 7 bases match TRBD1. Germline-derived CDR1 and CDR2 are DFQATT and SNEGSKA (reference sequence). The V and J ends lost 3 bases and 7 bases, in that order; junction bases with no gene match: 12. There are 15 residues in the CDR3. CDR3 nucleotide sequence: TGCAGTGCTAGTCAGTACAGGGGCGTCACCCAGCCCCAGCATTTT. Amino acid sequence: CSASQYRGVTQPQHF.

The chain joins TRBV7-8 to TRBJ2-7; TRBD2 might be the D (6 bases). The CDR3 is 13 amino acids. Trimming removed 3 bases at V and 3 bases at J, with 9 bases between. The V gene's germline CDR1 is SGHVS and CDR2 FQNEAQ. CDR3 bases: TGTGCCAGCAGCTTGGAGGGAAACTACGAGCAGTACGTC. Its protein is CASSLEGNYEQYV.

J is TRBJ2-5 and V is TRBV27; 7 nucleotides match TRBD1. From germline, CDR1 is MNHEY and CDR2 SMNVEV (reference sequence). Unmatched junction bases numbered 11, after V lost 5 bases and J lost 2 bases. The CDR3 extends over 16 amino acids. The CDR3 sequence: CASSVLGTAKQETQYF. In DNA, the CDR3 is TGTGCCAGCAGTGTGCTCGGGACAGCAAAACAAGAGACCCAGTACTTC.

This rearrangement joins TRBV15 to TRBJ1-4, with 8 bases that match TRBD1. The CDR3 length is 16 residues. Per the germline V gene, CDR1 is LNHNV and CDR2 is YYDKDF (reference sequence). V trimming: 2 bases; J trimming: 6 bases; junction bases outside the gene matches: 8. The CDR3 loop reads CATSRPRQGKDEKLFF. Here the CDR3 DNA reads TGTGCCACCAGCAGACCAAGACAGGGGAAGGATGAAAAACTGTTTTTT. Using reference TRBV15 and TRBJ1-4 for the parts outside the CDR3, the full variable domain is DAMVIQNPRYQVTQFGKPVTLSCSQTLNHNVMYWYQQKSSQAPKLLFHYYDKDFNNEADTPDNFQSRRPNTSFCFLDIRSPGLGDTAMYLCATSRPRQGKDEKLFFGSGTQLSVL.

The rearrangement joins TRBV5-6 to TRBJ1-6; TRBD1 is a possible D gene (5 bases). Germline V CDR1 and CDR2: SGHDT, YYEEEE. V gave up 3 bases and J gave up 10 bases, with 11 bases separating them. This CDR3 comprises 13 residues. The CDR3 sequence: CASSWRGGSPLHF. The CDR3 region has the DNA TGTGCCAGCAGCTGGAGGGGCGGATCACCCCTCCACTTT.

This clonotype was seen more than once but under ten times. The V and J genes are TRBV29-1 and TRBJ2-7; 10 bases are a match to TRBD1. The CDR3 runs to 14 residues. Germline V gene data show CDR1 as SQVTM and CDR2 as ANQGSEA. Trimming took 6 bases from V and 2 from J; bases not matched to a gene: 7. The CDR3: CSVVPGQGAYEQYF. The CDR3 DNA follows: TGCAGCGTGGTCCCCGGACAGGGGGCCTACGAGCAGTACTTC.

The chain uses TRBV3-1 and TRBJ2-5; D perhaps matches TRBD2 (6 bases). The end of the DNA aligns better with TRBJ2-1, so the J call may be wrong. Per germline, CDR1 LGHDT and CDR2 YNNKEL (reference sequence). CDR3 length: 15 amino acids. As DNA, the CDR3 is TGTGCCAGCAGCCAAGTAAGGCGGACTAACAATGAGCAGTTCTTC. It is translated as CASSQVRRTNNEQFF.

The chain joins TRBV29-1 to TRBJ1-1, with no clear D. Germline lookup yields CDR1 SQVTM and CDR2 ANQGSEA. Trimming took 7 bases from V and 1 from J, leaving 13 bases between them. This CDR3 has 13 residues. CDR3 bases: TGCAGCGGACTCAGACTTCAGAACACTGAAGCTTTCTTT. It is translated as CSGLRLQNTEAFF.

Here the CDR3 DNA reads TGTGCCAGCAGCCAAGCTGACAGTGACGGCTACACCTTC. This translates into CASSQADSDGYTF. V and J are TRBV3-1 and TRBJ1-2; a weak D match, TRBD1 (5 bases). Germline CDR1 LGHDT, CDR2 YNNKEL (reference sequence). The CDR3 is 13 residues long. Trimming took 1 base from V and 8 from J, leaving 11 bases between them.

This clonotype was counted between two and nine times. The DNA for the CDR3 is TGTGCCAGCAGTTGGACTAGCGGGTGGAGCTCCTACAATGAGCAGTTCTTC. The encoded protein is CASSWTSGWSSYNEQFF. This chain joins TRBV6-5 and TRBJ2-1; TRBD2 agrees at 11 bases. Trimming removed 4 bases from V and 0 bases from J; junction bases left unmatched: 5. Germline V lookup: CDR1 MNHEY, CDR2 SVGAGI. CDR3 length: 17 amino acids.

V usage is TRBV27 and J usage is TRBJ2-3; D remains unclear. From germline, CDR1 is MNHEY and CDR2 SMNVEV (reference sequence). Trimming removed 3 bases from V and 4 bases from J, with 8 bases in between. The CDR3 loop spans 13 amino acids. The CDR3 protein is CASSFKEPDTQYF. CDR3 bases: TGTGCCAGCAGTTTTAAGGAACCAGATACGCAGTATTTT.

The rearrangement links TRBV10-3 to TRBJ2-1; 10 nucleotides match TRBD2. The CDR3 contains 16 residues. Germline CDR1 is ENHRY and CDR2 is SYGVKD. After removal of 6 bases from V and 7 bases from J, the junction contained 12 bases not matched to a gene. The DNA of the CDR3 is TGTGCCATCAGCCTTCGTACTAGCGGGAAGGGTAATGAGCAGTTCTTC. Protein product: CAISLRTSGKGNEQFF.

This clonotype occurred once. This chain links TRBV29-1 with TRBJ1-1, with a tentative D call TRBD1 (5 bases). The CDR3 spans 13 residues. Germline CDR1 is SQVTM and CDR2 is ANQGSEA. V lost 4 bases and J 1 base, leaving 10 bases between the germline ends. CDR3 loop: CSVVGTGNTEAFF. CDR3 DNA: TGCAGCGTTGTGGGGACGGGGAACACTGAAGCTTTCTTT.

The chain joins TRBV5-4 to TRBJ1-2, with 9 bases lining up with TRBD1. V gave up 3 bases and J gave up 5 bases; unmatched junction bases: 5. Germline CDR1 is SGHNT and CDR2 is YYREEE (reference sequence). There are 14 residues in the CDR3. CDR3 sequence (DNA): TGTGCCAGCAGCTCCGGGACAGGGATTTATGGCTACACCTTC. Protein sequence: CASSSGTGIYGYTF. Together with reference TRBV5-4 and TRBJ1-2, the CDR3 gives the full variable domain: ETGVTQSPTHLIKTRGQQVTLRCSSQSGHNTVSWYQQALGQGPQFIFQYYREEENGRGNFPPRFSGLQFPNYSSELNVNALELDDSALYLCASSSGTGIYGYTFGSGTRLTVV.

This clonotype was seen only a few times. This chain uses TRBV29-1 with TRBJ2-5, with D uncertain. Germline CDR1 is SQVTM and CDR2 is ANQGSEA. The CDR3 has 11 amino acids. The V gene lost 7 bases and the J gene lost 1 base, with 7 bases spanning the gap. The CDR3 nucleotides read TGCAGCGCCACACCCCAAGAGACCCAGTACTTC. It is translated as CSATPQETQYF.

This clonotype was counted a few times. The chain uses TRBV20-1 and TRBJ2-7; D is possibly TRBD2 (5 bases). The V gene's germline CDR1 is DFQATT and CDR2 SNEGSKA (reference sequence). The CDR3 runs 14 residues. The V end lost 5 bases, the J end lost 0 bases, and 14 bases lay between the germline ends. As DNA, the CDR3 is TGCAGTGCTCCCCCGGACTGGAGCTCCTACGAGCAGTACTTC. This encodes CSAPPDWSSYEQYF.

This clonotype was observed a handful of times. V usage is TRBV6-1 and J usage is TRBJ2-2, with 11 nucleotides matching TRBD1. The V gene's germline CDR1 is MNHNS and CDR2 SASEGT. V dropped 10 bases and J dropped 8; count of bases not matched to a gene: 9. CDR3 size: 14 residues. The CDR3: CATRTGGSAGELFF. The CDR3 DNA follows: TGTGCCACCCGGACAGGGGGCTCAGCAGGGGAGCTGTTTTTT.

CDR3 sequence reads: CASQDSSYGYTF. CDR3 coding DNA: TGTGCCAGCCAAGACAGCTCATATGGCTACACCTTC. This sequence joins TRBV28 and TRBJ1-2; D may be TRBD1 (5 bases). Trimming pared 8 bases from V and 5 bases from J, leaving 12 bases between. This CDR3 region has 12 residues. Germline V lookup: CDR1 MDHEN, CDR2 SYDVKM.

A few counts support this clonotype. CDR3 amino acids: CASSEYRSHGQKLFF. The CDR3 nucleotides read TGTGCCAGCAGTGAATATAGAAGCCATGGACAAAAACTGTTTTTT. This chain links TRBV25-1 with TRBJ1-4, with unresolved D. The CDR3 has 15 amino acids. Germline values: CDR1 MGHDK, CDR2 SYGVNS. Trimming stripped 0 bases from V and 9 bases from J, with 14 bases between.

V usage is TRBV7-9 and J usage is TRBJ2-7; no clear D gene. Trimming took 5 bases from V and 0 from J, leaving 14 bases between them. This CDR3 comprises 15 residues. Germline values: CDR1 SEHNR, CDR2 FQNEAQ (reference sequence). This CDR3 reads CASSPGHLGSYEQYF. The CDR3 nucleotides are TGTGCCAGCAGCCCCGGCCACCTAGGCTCCTACGAGCAGTACTTC.